Below, 20 T cell receptor beta chains from the same sample are listed, as sequenced in a study of shared clonotypes between healthy human individuals. Method: immunoSEQ multiplex PCR; TCRdb's copy keeps in-frame clones and lacks some. The sample yields 330,000 or so clones, around four fifths seen once. The sequencing sample was made of memory CD4+ T cells sorted from blood. The subset was: CD45RA-negative fraction. Receptors originate from a man younger than 40 in good health.

The chain employs TRBV2 and TRBJ2-5, with 8 bases matching TRBD2. The junction had 6 bases not matched to a gene; V was cut back by 4 bases and J by 2 bases. The CDR3 is 15 residues long. Germline loops: CDR1 SNHLY, CDR2 FYNNEI. Here the CDR3 reads CASSASGGEQETQYF. Here the CDR3 DNA reads TGTGCCAGCAGTGCGTCGGGAGGGGAACAAGAGACCCAGTACTTC.

This clone was counted only a few times. Other DNA sequences from this sample encode an identical CDR3 as well. This chain connects TRBV5-4 to TRBJ1-1, with 8 bases lining up with TRBD1. The germline V gene encodes CDR1 SGHNT and CDR2 YYREEE (reference sequence). V shed 4 bases, J shed 7 bases, and the junction held 6 bases outside the gene matches. There are 13 residues in the CDR3. The CDR3 DNA is TGTGCCAGCAGCCCGGACAGGGCCTATGAAGCTTTCTTT. Translated, it gives CASSPDRAYEAFF.

The chain is built from TRBV23-1 and TRBJ2-1; 10 bases agree with TRBD1. TRBV23-1 is labeled an ORF, and its function is uncertain. CDR3 length: 16 amino acids. V lost 1 base to trimming and J lost 9 bases; unmatched junction nucleotides: 9. CDR3 amino acids: CASSQYWTGGLCEQFF. In nucleotides, the CDR3 is TGCGCCAGCAGTCAATATTGGACAGGGGGACTATGTGAGCAGTTCTTC.

The chain has TRBV28 and TRBJ2-7, with a weak D call TRBD1 (5 bases). The CDR3 has 14 amino acids. Germline CDR1 reads MDHEN; CDR2 reads SYDVKM. Trimming left V 7 bases short and J 0 bases short, with 13 bases between. CDR3 region: CASTPSGNSYEQYF. The CDR3 bases are TGTGCCAGCACCCCCTCAGGGAACTCCTACGAGCAGTACTTC.

The chain couples TRBV29-1 to TRBJ2-3; D remains unclear. V lost 5 bases, J lost 4 bases, and 7 bases lay in between. The CDR3 length is 11 residues. CDR1 is SQVTM, CDR2 ANQGSEA, per germline. CDR3 nucleotide sequence: TGCAGCGTTATGTCGGCAGATACGCAGTATTTT. This encodes CSVMSADTQYF.

For the CDR3, the DNA is TGTGCCATCAGGGCCACCCCAGAGGACACTGAAGCTTTCTTT. This sequence encodes CAIRATPEDTEAFF. The rearrangement links TRBV10-3 to TRBJ1-1; D remains unclear. Trimming took 6 bases from V and 3 from J, leaving 14 bases between them. The CDR3 has 14 residues. Germline CDR1 ENHRY, CDR2 SYGVKD.

This clone was picked up many times. This sequence joins TRBV2 and TRBJ1-1, with D unclear. Germline V CDR1 and CDR2: SNHLY, FYNNEI. This CDR3 comprises 11 residues. V was clipped by 6 bases and J by 6 bases, with 8 bases between them. The CDR3 loop reads CASRSTSEAFF. CDR3 nucleotide sequence: TGTGCCAGCAGGTCGACATCTGAAGCTTTCTTT. The whole variable domain, filled in from reference TRBV2 and TRBJ1-1, reads EPEVTQTPSHQVTQMGQEVILRCVPISNHLYFYWYRQILGQKVEFLVSFYNNEISEKSEIFDDQFSVERPDGSNFTLKIRSTKLEDSAMYFCASRSTSEAFFGQGTRLTVV.

The chain links TRBV6-1 to TRBJ1-1; D is perhaps TRBD1 (5 bases). With 3 bases removed from V and 2 bases from J, the gap between germline ends came to 7 bases. The germline V gene encodes CDR1 MNHNS and CDR2 SASEGT. CDR3 length equals 13 residues. The CDR3 coding sequence is TGTGCCAGCAGTGAGGGACCAAACACTGAAGCTTTCTTT. Translation: CASSEGPNTEAFF.

The chain combines TRBV28 with TRBJ2-7; TRBD2 aligns across 16 bases. With 3 bases clipped from V and 0 bases from J, the junction kept 5 bases outside the gene matches. CDR1 is MDHEN and CDR2 is SYDVKM in the germline V gene. The CDR3 runs to 18 residues. CDR3 residues: CASSLWGLAGGNSYEQYF. CDR3 DNA: TGTGCCAGCAGTTTGTGGGGACTAGCGGGAGGGAACTCCTACGAGCAGTACTTC.

The rearrangement joins TRBV10-1 to TRBJ2-5, with D uncertain. This CDR3 region has 14 residues. Germline assignment: CDR1 WNHNN and CDR2 SYGVQD (reference sequence). V lost 3 bases and J 2 bases, leaving 10 bases between the germline ends. Here the CDR3 reads CASSESALQETQYF. CDR3 nucleotides: TGCGCCAGCAGTGAATCCGCACTACAAGAGACCCAGTACTTC.

This chain connects TRBV5-8 to TRBJ2-5; D unresolved. The CDR3 length is 14 residues. Germline lookup yields CDR1 SGHTS and CDR2 YDEGEE. Trimming cost V 4 bases and J 3 bases, with 13 bases left between them. CDR3 amino acids: CASSRLVSKETQYF. The CDR3 region has the DNA TGTGCCAGCAGCCGCCTAGTTTCCAAAGAGACCCAGTACTTC.

The chain combines TRBV5-1 with TRBJ2-2; 7 bases align to TRBD1. Unmatched junction bases numbered 10, after V lost 3 bases and J lost 2 bases. CDR3 size: 17 residues. Germline CDR1 and CDR2: SGHRS and YFSETQ. The CDR3 sequence is CASSSLPTGANTGELFF. DNA of the CDR3: TGCGCCAGCAGCTCCCTCCCCACAGGGGCTAACACCGGGGAGCTGTTTTTT.

The V call is TRBV29-1, the J call TRBJ2-1; unclear D gene. The CDR3 sequence is 15 residues long. The germline V gene has CDR1 SQVTM and CDR2 ANQGSEA. The V gene lost 3 bases and the J gene lost 1 base, with 13 bases spanning the gap. The CDR3 nucleotides are TGCAGCGTTGACGGGCCGCACGAATCCTACAATGAGCAGTTCTTC. It specifies CSVDGPHESYNEQFF.

The table lists this clone with a few counts. The V call is TRBV10-2, the J call TRBJ2-1, with a weak D call TRBD2 (5 bases). Per the germline V gene, CDR1 is WSHSY and CDR2 is SAAADI. The CDR3 sequence is 15 residues long. V was shortened by 4 bases and J by 0 bases, with 10 bases between the two germline ends. The CDR3 spells CASSVQRTSYNEQFF. The CDR3 nucleotides read TGCGCCAGCAGTGTCCAGCGGACCTCCTACAATGAGCAGTTCTTC.

The CDR3 bases are TGTGCCAGCAGCCGGGGACAGTTCTATGGCTACACCTTC. Protein product: CASSRGQFYGYTF. The chain employs TRBV11-2 and TRBJ1-2, with 7 bases fitting TRBD1. V gave up 5 bases and J gave up 4 bases; unmatched junction bases: 4. This CDR3 comprises 13 residues. The germline gives CDR1 SGHAT, CDR2 FQNNGV.

The chain uses TRBV7-2 and TRBJ1-2; D possibly corresponds to TRBD1 (5 bases). Germline values: CDR1 SGHTA, CDR2 FQGNSA. This CDR3 has 16 amino acids. V was shortened by 7 bases and J by 1 base, with 19 bases between the two germline ends. The DNA of the CDR3 is TGTGCCAGCACCCCAGTCGAGGGGAGGAATAACTATGGCTACACCTTC. Protein sequence: CASTPVEGRNNYGYTF.

On this clone: Given a much more abundant clone one base away, this may be a read error. The chain carries TRBV5-3 and TRBJ2-7, with unresolved D. TRBV5-3 is flagged as an ORF with uncertain function. The CDR3 is 11 amino acids. The CDR3 is CASSFINEQYF. The CDR3 DNA follows: TGTGCCAGCAGCTTTATCAACGAGCAGTACTTC.

V gene TRBV5-1 combines with J gene TRBJ2-7; D is undetermined. The length of the CDR3 is 16 residues. The V and J ends lost 3 bases and 5 bases respectively, with 21 bases between them. Germline CDR1 is SGHRS and CDR2 is YFSETQ. CDR3 bases: TGCGCCAGCAGCTCCAACGGGTTCCAAATGGCAAACGAGCAGTACTTC. It encodes CASSSNGFQMANEQYF.

The genes are TRBV5-5 and TRBJ2-3; D possibly corresponds to TRBD2 (6 bases). This CDR3 contains 15 residues. Between the trimmed V and J ends, which lost 3 bases and 0 bases, there was a span of 11 bases. Germline CDR1 is SGHKS and CDR2 is YYEKEE (reference sequence). DNA for the CDR3: TGTGCCAGCAGCTACGGGAGCGGGAGCACAGATACGCAGTATTTT. Residues: CASSYGSGSTDTQYF. The complete variable domain, with remaining parts taken from reference TRBV5-5 and TRBJ2-3, reads DAGVTQSPTHLIKTRGQQVTLRCSPISGHKSVSWYQQVLGQGPQFIFQYYEKEERGRGNFPDRFSARQFPNYSSELNVNALLLGDSALYLCASSYGSGSTDTQYFGPGTRLTVL.

This chain's CDR3 is CASRSTGNQETQYF. CDR3 bases: TGTGCCAGCAGGTCGACAGGTAACCAAGAGACCCAGTACTTC. The rearrangement links TRBV5-5 to TRBJ2-5, with a weak D call TRBD1 (6 bases). V was shortened by 5 bases and J by 0 bases, with 11 bases between the two germline ends. The germline CDR1 and CDR2 sequences are SGHKS and YYEKEE (reference sequence). CDR3 size: 14 residues.